The clone carrying this TCR beta chain showed up just a few times. This record belongs to a study of blood T cells in healthy people across ages. Germline V gives CDR1 MDHEN, CDR2 SYDVKM. The CDR3 is 16 residues long. J lost 3 bases, V lost 3 bases, and 9 bases had no gene match. Then a second PCR, running roughly 7 to 11 cycles, was carried out with a sample-barcoded 5' primer and a J-beta primer mix. Each of the cDNA molecules was tagged by a template-switch adaptor with 12 random nucleotides. TCRdb reprocessed the 5' RACE reads via MiXCR and lists one record per CDR3 protein. The table lists some 1.4 million distinct CDR3 sequences, 42% of them singletons.

The gene calls are TRBV28 and TRBJ2-5, with 8 bases identical to TRBD2. This clonotype originated in a woman aged 18-29 years in good health. Sequenced: blood. The CDR3: CASSFGRGGTKETQYF. The CDR3 DNA sequence: TGTGCCAGCAGTTTCGGACGGGGGGGAACTAAAGAGACCCAGTACTTC.